The 2 T cell receptor beta chains below were found in one sample sequenced in a study of T-cell reconstitution after alpha-beta-depleted transplantation in children (TCRdb year 2016). The sample's treatment or condition label is to be understood as: allogeneic hematopoietic cell transplantation with graft depleted of TCRalphabeta T cells and CD19 B cells. Library generation was performed with PCR. Sequencing relied on an Illumina HiSeq 2500. Molecular barcoding was employed in the preparation of TCR libraries, with unique molecular identifiers being used to normalize TCRbeta repertoire quantification. The public reads were reanalyzed by TCRdb: fastp trimming at Q25, MiXCR alignment, in-frame beta chains only. Here each entry gathers all rows of one CDR3 protein and keeps the most common genes and DNA. In this sample the table shows some 300,000 distinct CDR3 sequences, about 9.4% of which occur a single time. The ten largest clones take up over 6% of the sample.

The sequenced sample was PBMCs, obtained before TCRalphabeta/CD19-depleted stem cell transplant. These TCRs come from a boy under two years old with acute myeloid leukemia, due to receive a stem cell transplant.

The chain has TRBV7-9 and TRBJ1-2, with 9 bases matching TRBD1. Germline values: CDR1 SEHNR, CDR2 FQNEAQ (reference sequence). The trim removed 9 bases at V and 4 bases at J, leaving 6 bases unmatched. The CDR3 runs to 13 residues. This CDR3 reads CASGDRAGYGYTF. For the CDR3, the DNA is TGTGCCAGTGGGGACAGGGCCGGCTATGGCTACACCTTC.

This clonotype was observed a few times. This chain links TRBV30 with TRBJ1-2; D remains ambiguous. Trimming stripped 0 bases from V and 4 bases from J, with 15 bases between. Germline V gene sequence: CDR1 GTSNPN, CDR2 SVGIG (reference sequence). There are 15 residues in the CDR3. CDR3 sequence (DNA): TGTGCCTGGAGTGTAGAACTTAGGACGGTCTATGGCTACACCTTC. Translated: CAWSVELRTVYGYTF.